The next 20 T cell receptor beta chains were all read from a single sample in a study of radiotherapy plus CTLA-4 blockade in lung cancer. Profiling relied on immunoSEQ multiplex PCR, and the TCRdb table lists in-frame clones only, not all of them. The sample lists 55,000 to 75,000 clones; 65% to 85% were seen once. The sequenced sample was peripheral blood, obtained from a patient treated with radiotherapy plus ipilimumab. The receptors stem from a human donor with non-small cell lung cancer whose response to radiotherapy plus ipilimumab could not be evaluated. Some clones in this sample may be carry-over from other donors' samples.

The CDR3 DNA sequence: TGTGCCAGCAGCTTAGAGGGGCCTAGCACAGATACGCAGTATTTT. This gives the protein CASSLEGPSTDTQYF. V usage is TRBV7-6 and J usage is TRBJ2-3, with a weak D call TRBD1 (5 bases). The CDR3 has 15 amino acids. V was trimmed by 1 base and J by 0 bases, leaving 8 bases between them. Germline CDR1 reads SGHVS; CDR2 reads FNYEAQ.

The chain employs TRBV2 and TRBJ2-7, with a tentative D call TRBD2 (6 bases). Germline values: CDR1 SNHLY, CDR2 FYNNEI. V was pared by 7 bases and J by 5 bases, with 18 bases between. The CDR3 has 14 residues. In DNA, the CDR3 is TGTGCCAGCACCCCGGGACTTCAGACCAACGAGCAGTACTTC. It encodes CASTPGLQTNEQYF. The full variable domain, its missing parts supplied by reference TRBV2 and TRBJ2-7, is EPEVTQTPSHQVTQMGQEVILRCVPISNHLYFYWYRQILGQKVEFLVSFYNNEISEKSEIFDDQFSVERPDGSNFTLKIRSTKLEDSAMYFCASTPGLQTNEQYFGPGTRLTVT.

This chain joins TRBV29-1 and TRBJ2-3; D possibly corresponds to TRBD1 (5 bases). CDR1 SQVTM and CDR2 ANQGSEA come from the germline V gene. V lost 1 base, J lost 6 bases, and 8 bases lay in between. The CDR3 is made up of 12 amino acids. The chain's CDR3 is CSVEGRADTQYF. CDR3 nucleotide sequence: TGCAGCGTTGAAGGCAGGGCTGATACGCAGTATTTT.

V is TRBV7-2 and J is TRBJ2-7, with D maybe TRBD1 (6 bases). Germline V gives CDR1 SGHTA, CDR2 FQGNSA. This CDR3 has 17 amino acids. V lost 3 bases and J lost 2, with 20 bases in between. The CDR3 sequence is CASSFLATTGIPYEQYF. The CDR3 bases are TGTGCCAGCAGCTTCTTGGCAACCACAGGGATCCCCTACGAGCAGTACTTC.

The V call is TRBV15, the J call TRBJ2-4; unclear D gene. Germline CDR1 and CDR2: LNHNV and YYDKDF (reference sequence). This CDR3 region has 13 residues. V was clipped by 3 bases and J by 8 bases, with 11 bases between them. CDR3 bases: TGTGCCACCAGCAGGGCCTTTCTAGACATTCAGTACTTC. This encodes CATSRAFLDIQYF.

CDR3 nucleotide sequence: TGTGCCAGCAGCCCAAACCCGGGGGGGCCGACCCAGTACTTC. It is translated as CASSPNPGGPTQYF. This chain connects TRBV5-4 to TRBJ2-5; the match to TRBD2 covers 8 bases. The length of the CDR3 is 14 residues. The germline V gene has CDR1 SGHNT and CDR2 YYREEE (reference sequence). The V gene end was trimmed by 4 bases and the J gene end by 7 bases; junction bases not matched to a gene: 9.

This clone was observed once. The rearrangement uses TRBV2 and TRBJ2-7, with TRBD1 matching over 7 bases. Germline V gives CDR1 SNHLY, CDR2 FYNNEI. This CDR3 spans 14 amino acids. V lost 5 bases and J lost 3; bases outside the gene matches: 7. For the CDR3, the DNA is TGTGCCAGCAGTCCGACAGGGCCCATCTACGAGCAGTACTTC. This codes for CASSPTGPIYEQYF.

This clone was detected once. The J gene is TRBJ1-6, the V gene TRBV5-1, with TRBD1 matching 7 bases. J gave up 7 bases and V 2 bases, and 6 bases lay outside the gene matches. Germline V lookup: CDR1 SGHRS, CDR2 YFSETQ. The CDR3 consists of 15 residues. The CDR3 loop is CASSLVQGRNSPLHF. The DNA of the CDR3 is TGCGCCAGCAGCTTAGTACAGGGGAGAAATTCACCCCTCCACTTT.

V is TRBV30 and J is TRBJ2-7, with a possible D match to TRBD1 (6 bases). V dropped 4 bases and J dropped 0 bases, with 10 bases sitting between them. This CDR3 contains 13 residues. Germline CDR1 is GTSNPN and CDR2 is SVGIG (reference sequence). The CDR3 is CAWTRGGSYEQYF. DNA for the CDR3: TGTGCCTGGACCAGGGGTGGCTCCTACGAGCAGTACTTC.

V usage is TRBV28 and J usage is TRBJ2-7; a weak D match, TRBD2 (5 bases). This CDR3 contains 14 residues. V lost 5 bases, J lost 5 bases, and 16 bases lay in between. Germline CDR1 reads MDHEN; CDR2 reads SYDVKM. The CDR3 bases are TGTGCCAGCAGTCACTCCCCGGGGTCGGACGAGCAGTACTTC. It codes for CASSHSPGSDEQYF.

The rearrangement joins TRBV19 to TRBJ1-1; no clear D gene. There are 15 residues in the CDR3. Trimming pared 7 bases from V and 4 bases from J, leaving 19 bases between. Per the germline V gene, CDR1 is LNHDA and CDR2 is SQIVND (reference sequence). The DNA for the CDR3 is TGTGCCAGTACCCTCGGGGTCCCTGGCAGCACTGAAGCTTTCTTT. Translating gives CASTLGVPGSTEAFF.

The chain recombines TRBV9 with TRBJ2-3; TRBD2 aligns across 9 bases. There are 18 residues in the CDR3. J was trimmed by 2 bases and V by 0 bases; bases with no gene match: 10. Per the germline V gene, CDR1 is SGDLS and CDR2 is YYNGEE. CDR3 in DNA: TGTGCCAGCAGCGTAGGCAGTAGCGGGGGCCCGGCCACAGATACGCAGTATTTT. This translates into CASSVGSSGGPATDTQYF.

The chain recombines TRBV4-2 with TRBJ1-1; D not resolved. Trimming shortened V by 3 bases and J by 11 bases, and 22 bases separated the two germline ends. Germline CDR1 is LGHNA and CDR2 is YNFKEQ. The CDR3 has 15 amino acids. CDR3 DNA: TGTGCCAGCAGCCAGGAGGGAAGGCCAGCCCCCTACGCTTTCTTT. Amino acids: CASSQEGRPAPYAFF.

The gene calls are TRBV14 and TRBJ2-2; possibly TRBD2 for D (6 bases). The V gene lost 1 base and the J gene lost 4 bases, with 10 bases spanning the gap. CDR3 length equals 15 residues. Germline V CDR1 and CDR2: SGHDN, FVKESK. CDR3 region: CASSQVPAGTGELFF. CDR3 sequence (DNA): TGTGCCAGCAGCCAAGTACCAGCGGGCACCGGGGAGCTGTTTTTT.

V usage is TRBV29-1 and J usage is TRBJ2-1; possible D gene TRBD1, 6 bases. This CDR3 contains 14 residues. Germline V gene data show CDR1 as SQVTM and CDR2 as ANQGSEA. Trimming left V 8 bases short and J 0 bases short, with 14 bases between. CDR3 loop: CSILQGSSYNEQFF. Written as DNA, the CDR3 is TGCAGCATCCTGCAGGGGAGCTCCTACAATGAGCAGTTCTTC.

The chain carries TRBV9 and TRBJ2-1, with TRBD2 matching 8 bases. This CDR3 region has 14 residues. Germline loops: CDR1 SGDLS, CDR2 YYNGEE. The junction had 7 bases not matched to a gene; V was cut back by 3 bases and J by 8 bases. The CDR3 sequence is CASSAGTRGDEQFF. As DNA, the CDR3 is TGTGCCAGCAGCGCCGGGACTAGGGGGGATGAGCAGTTCTTC. The whole variable domain, filled in from reference TRBV9 and TRBJ2-1, reads DSGVTQTPKHLITATGQRVTLRCSPRSGDLSVYWYQQSLDQGLQFLIQYYNGEERAKGNILERFSAQQFPDLHSELNLSSLELGDSALYFCASSAGTRGDEQFFGPGTRLTVL.

This rearrangement joins TRBV7-2 to TRBJ1-2; 10 positions match TRBD1. Germline CDR1 SGHTA, CDR2 FQGNSA. This CDR3 comprises 17 residues. Germline trimming cut 5 bases from V and 4 bases from J; bases unmatched to any gene: 13. CDR3 nucleotide sequence: TGTGCCAGCAGCCCATCTACCACCGGGACAGGGGCCTATGGCTACACCTTC. Its protein product is CASSPSTTGTGAYGYTF.

The chain recombines TRBV5-1 with TRBJ2-5, with D possibly being TRBD1 (5 bases). V lost 2 bases, J lost 1 base, and 6 bases lay in between. CDR1 is SGHRS, CDR2 YFSETQ, per germline. The CDR3 sequence is 13 residues long. CDR3 residues: CASSFQGQETQYF. CDR3 in DNA: TGCGCCAGCAGCTTCCAGGGCCAAGAGACCCAGTACTTC.

The chain has TRBV6-5 and TRBJ2-2; weak D call: TRBD2 (5 bases). V lost 9 bases and J 4 bases, leaving 12 bases between the germline ends. CDR1 is MNHEY, CDR2 SVGAGI, per germline. The CDR3 extends over 13 amino acids. CDR3 sequence reads: CASRRTFTGELFF. CDR3 bases: TGTGCCAGTAGACGGACTTTCACCGGGGAGCTGTTTTTT.

CDR3 coding DNA: TGCAGCGTTAGAGGGACAGGGGGAACTGAAGCTTTCTTT. Its translation is CSVRGTGGTEAFF. V usage is TRBV29-1 and J usage is TRBJ1-1; 11 nucleotides agree with TRBD1. Germline V CDR1 and CDR2: SQVTM, ANQGSEA. Germline trimming cut 5 bases from V and 5 bases from J; bases unmatched to any gene: 4. This CDR3 is built from 13 residues.